Listed below are T cell receptor beta chains from one sample, sequenced in a study of CD4+ T cells in melanoma. Data came from immunoSEQ multiplex PCR; TCRdb stores just in-frame clones and leaves some out. The table has about 11,000 clones, around 66% seen once; the top ten hold about 8.9%. The material sequenced was cells from a culture (not recorded whether cultured in vitro). Source of these receptors: a human donor with melanoma. The CDR3 runs from the conserved cysteine through the conserved F or W. Fields, in order: J gene, V gene, D gene, clone size, CDR3 length, CDR3 protein, CDR3 DNA. The D gene is left open where the match is weak. Size values are once, few and many counts, or a class for expanded clones, and some rows have none.

J gene: TRBJ1-1
V gene: TRBV6-5
D gene: .
clone size: few
CDR3 length: 12
CDR3 protein: CASSYGRSEAFF
CDR3 DNA: TGTGCCAGCAGTTATGGCAGGTCTGAAGCTTTCTTT

J gene: TRBJ1-6
V gene: TRBV19
D gene: TRBD1
clone size: .
CDR3 length: 13
CDR3 protein: CASSRDRVSPLHF
CDR3 DNA: TGTGCCAGTAGCCGGGACAGGGTATCACCCCTCCACTTT

J gene: TRBJ1-1
V gene: TRBV5-1
D gene: .
clone size: .
CDR3 length: 16
CDR3 protein: CASSFGGQLMNTEAFF
CDR3 DNA: TGCGCCAGCAGCTTTGGGGGCCAGTTAATGAACACTGAAGCTTTCTTT

J gene: TRBJ2-7
V gene: TRBV21-1
D gene: .
clone size: .
CDR3 length: 15
CDR3 protein: CASRPLAGGCDEQYF
CDR3 DNA: TGTGCCAGCCGTCCACTTGCGGGGGGCTGCGACGAGCAGTACTTC

J gene: TRBJ2-3
V gene: TRBV5-4
D gene: .
clone size: .
CDR3 length: 14
CDR3 protein: CASSNPGATDTQYF
CDR3 DNA: TGTGCCAGCTCCAACCCAGGGGCCACAGATACGCAGTATTTT

J gene: TRBJ2-1
V gene: TRBV11-3
D gene: .
clone size: .
CDR3 length: 15
CDR3 protein: CASSGGPGSYNEQFF
CDR3 DNA: TGTGCCAGCAGCGGGGGGCCGGGCTCCTACAATGAGCAGTTCTTC

J gene: TRBJ2-1
V gene: TRBV7-3
D gene: .
clone size: .
CDR3 length: 13
CDR3 protein: CASSLSGADEQFF
CDR3 DNA: TGTGCCAGCAGCTTATCGGGTGCTGATGAGCAGTTCTTC

J gene: TRBJ1-1
V gene: TRBV6-1
D gene: .
clone size: few
CDR3 length: 13
CDR3 protein: CASSAYRDTEAFF
CDR3 DNA: TGTGCCAGCAGTGCCTACAGGGACACTGAAGCTTTCTTT

J gene: TRBJ1-5
V gene: TRBV6-5
D gene: .
clone size: once
CDR3 length: 14
CDR3 protein: CASSDGYSNQPQHF
CDR3 DNA: TGTGCCAGCAGTGACGGGTATAGCAATCAGCCCCAGCATTTT

J gene: TRBJ1-3
V gene: TRBV9
D gene: .
clone size: .
CDR3 length: 14
CDR3 protein: CASSVDSSGNTIYF
CDR3 DNA: TGTGCCAGCAGCGTAGACAGCTCTGGAAACACCATATATTTT

J gene: TRBJ2-7
V gene: TRBV5-4
D gene: .
clone size: .
CDR3 length: 12
CDR3 protein: CASGGRGEEQYF
CDR3 DNA: TGTGCCAGCGGGGGTAGGGGAGAAGAGCAGTACTTC

J gene: TRBJ1-1
V gene: TRBV11-2
D gene: .
clone size: few
CDR3 length: 13
CDR3 protein: CASSLGTGLVAFF
CDR3 DNA: TGTGCCAGCAGCCTGGGGACCGGCCTCGTGGCTTTCTTT

J gene: TRBJ1-6
V gene: TRBV6-1
D gene: TRBD1
clone size: .
CDR3 length: 13
CDR3 protein: CAGQDRIDSPLHF
CDR3 DNA: TGTGCCGGACAGGACAGGATCGATTCACCCCTCCACTTT

J gene: TRBJ1-5
V gene: TRBV6-6
D gene: .
clone size: .
CDR3 length: 13
CDR3 protein: CASRGGLGQPQHF
CDR3 DNA: TGTGCCAGCCGCGGGGGGCTGGGTCAGCCCCAGCATTTT

J gene: TRBJ2-5
V gene: TRBV4-1
D gene: .
clone size: once
CDR3 length: 13
CDR3 protein: CASSQGIVETQYF
CDR3 DNA: TGCGCCAGCAGCCAAGGTATTGTGGAGACCCAGTACTTC

J gene: TRBJ2-1
V gene: TRBV7-2
D gene: TRBD2
clone size: .
CDR3 length: 16
CDR3 protein: CASSLGSGGAPNEQFF
CDR3 DNA: TGTGCCAGCAGCCTAGGAAGCGGGGGGGCCCCAAATGAGCAGTTCTTC

J gene: TRBJ2-2
V gene: TRBV7-8
D gene: .
clone size: .
CDR3 length: 14
CDR3 protein: CASSFANRAGELFF
CDR3 DNA: TGTGCCAGCAGCTTCGCGAACAGGGCCGGGGAGCTGTTTTTT

J gene: TRBJ1-6
V gene: TRBV27
D gene: TRBD1
clone size: .
CDR3 length: 16
CDR3 protein: CASSRTGLTVYAPLHF
CDR3 DNA: TGTGCCAGCAGTCGGACAGGGCTTACGGTTTATGCACCCCTCCACTTT

J gene: TRBJ1-6
V gene: TRBV29-1
D gene: .
clone size: few
CDR3 length: 14
CDR3 protein: CSVGLGGHNSPLHF
CDR3 DNA: TGCAGCGTTGGGCTCGGGGGGCACAATTCACCCCTCCACTTT

J gene: TRBJ1-2
V gene: TRBV6-1
D gene: .
clone size: .
CDR3 length: 13
CDR3 protein: CASSEEDNYGYTF
CDR3 DNA: TGTGCCAGCAGTGAAGAGGATAACTATGGCTACACCTTC

J gene: TRBJ2-5
V gene: TRBV5-1
D gene: TRBD1
clone size: .
CDR3 length: 14
CDR3 protein: CASSLMGQQETQYF
CDR3 DNA: TGCGCCAGCAGCTTGATGGGACAGCAAGAGACCCAGTACTTC

J gene: TRBJ1-1
V gene: TRBV2
D gene: TRBD1
clone size: .
CDR3 length: 17
CDR3 protein: CASSEAPGGLLYTEAFF
CDR3 DNA: TGTGCCAGCAGTGAAGCCCCAGGGGGCCTTCTCTACACTGAAGCTTTCTTT

J gene: TRBJ1-1
V gene: TRBV5-5
D gene: .
clone size: .
CDR3 length: 13
CDR3 protein: CASSLRDPEGAFF
CDR3 DNA: TGTGCCAGCAGCTTAAGGGACCCCGAGGGAGCTTTCTTT

J gene: TRBJ1-2
V gene: TRBV6-1
D gene: TRBD1
clone size: .
CDR3 length: 15
CDR3 protein: CASSEGDRLLYGYTF
CDR3 DNA: TGTGCCAGCAGTGAAGGGGACAGACTACTCTATGGCTACACCTTC

J gene: TRBJ2-3
V gene: TRBV7-3
D gene: TRBD2
clone size: .
CDR3 length: 17
CDR3 protein: CASSRTSGGKSTDTQYF
CDR3 DNA: TGTGCCAGCAGCCGGACTAGCGGGGGAAAGAGCACAGATACGCAGTATTTT

J gene: TRBJ2-7
V gene: TRBV4-2
D gene: TRBD1
clone size: .
CDR3 length: 18
CDR3 protein: CASSQDQGWDRGDREQYF
CDR3 DNA: TGTGCCAGCAGCCAAGATCAGGGATGGGACAGGGGGGATCGAGAGCAGTACTTC

J gene: TRBJ2-2
V gene: TRBV30
D gene: .
clone size: .
CDR3 length: 13
CDR3 protein: CAYLRVNTGELFF
CDR3 DNA: TGTGCCTACCTCAGGGTGAACACCGGGGAGCTGTTTTTT

J gene: TRBJ2-1
V gene: TRBV2
D gene: .
clone size: .
CDR3 length: 11
CDR3 protein: CASSVGNEQFF
CDR3 DNA: TGTGCCAGCAGTGTTGGTAATGAGCAGTTCTTC

J gene: TRBJ2-5
V gene: TRBV7-9
D gene: TRBD2
clone size: few
CDR3 length: 15
CDR3 protein: CASSFYLAGEETQYF
CDR3 DNA: TGTGCCAGCAGCTTTTACTTAGCGGGGGAAGAGACCCAGTACTTC

J gene: TRBJ2-3
V gene: TRBV2
D gene: TRBD1
clone size: .
CDR3 length: 15
CDR3 protein: CASRTPGQITDTQYF
CDR3 DNA: TGTGCCAGCAGAACTCCGGGACAGATCACAGATACGCAGTATTTT

J gene: TRBJ2-1
V gene: TRBV29-1
D gene: .
clone size: .
CDR3 length: 11
CDR3 protein: CSVGNHNEQFF
CDR3 DNA: TGCAGCGTTGGGAACCACAATGAGCAGTTCTTC

J gene: TRBJ2-7
V gene: TRBV7-9
D gene: .
clone size: medium-sized
CDR3 length: 14
CDR3 protein: CASSLVGGYPEQYF
CDR3 DNA: TGTGCCAGCAGCTTAGTTGGAGGGTATCCCGAGCAGTACTTC

J gene: TRBJ2-6
V gene: TRBV30
D gene: TRBD1
clone size: few
CDR3 length: 17
CDR3 protein: CAWSRDRSSSGANVLTF
CDR3 DNA: TGTGCCTGGAGTCGGGACAGGTCATCCTCTGGGGCCAACGTCCTGACTTTC

J gene: TRBJ1-1
V gene: TRBV9
D gene: .
clone size: once
CDR3 length: 14
CDR3 protein: CASSPRRTNTEAFF
CDR3 DNA: TGTGCCAGCAGCCCCCGACGGACGAACACTGAAGCTTTCTTT

J gene: TRBJ1-4
V gene: TRBV30
D gene: .
clone size: .
CDR3 length: 11
CDR3 protein: CAWSRGARLFF
CDR3 DNA: TGTGCCTGGAGTAGGGGGGCGCGTCTGTTTTTT

J gene: TRBJ2-2
V gene: TRBV5-1
D gene: .
clone size: .
CDR3 length: 16
CDR3 protein: CASRFSVGTGPGELFF
CDR3 DNA: TGCGCCAGCCGATTTAGTGTCGGGACCGGCCCCGGGGAGCTGTTTTTT

J gene: TRBJ1-1
V gene: TRBV6-5
D gene: TRBD1
clone size: .
CDR3 length: 13
CDR3 protein: CASQDRMNTEAFF
CDR3 DNA: TGTGCCAGCCAGGACAGGATGAACACTGAAGCTTTCTTT

J gene: TRBJ1-2
V gene: TRBV6-6
D gene: TRBD1
clone size: .
CDR3 length: 15
CDR3 protein: CASSPGTGGHYGYTF
CDR3 DNA: TGTGCCAGCAGTCCCGGGACAGGGGGTCACTATGGCTACACCTTC

J gene: TRBJ2-3
V gene: TRBV9
D gene: .
clone size: .
CDR3 length: 15
CDR3 protein: CASSANTPGADTQYF
CDR3 DNA: TGTGCCAGCAGCGCCAACACCCCGGGGGCAGATACGCAGTATTTT

J gene: TRBJ1-4
V gene: TRBV11-2
D gene: .
clone size: once
CDR3 length: 16
CDR3 protein: CASSLAGSATNEKLFF
CDR3 DNA: TGTGCCAGCAGCTTAGCCGGCAGCGCAACTAATGAAAAACTGTTTTTT

J gene: TRBJ1-6
V gene: TRBV30
D gene: TRBD1
clone size: few
CDR3 length: 14
CDR3 protein: CAWSSGTGNSPLHF
CDR3 DNA: TGTGCCTGGTCTTCCGGGACAGGGAATTCACCCCTCCACTTT

J gene: TRBJ2-1
V gene: TRBV5-1
D gene: TRBD2
clone size: .
CDR3 length: 16
CDR3 protein: CASSLAGGGAFNEQFF
CDR3 DNA: TGCGCCAGCAGCTTGGCCGGCGGGGGGGCATTCAATGAGCAGTTCTTC

J gene: TRBJ1-3
V gene: TRBV5-5
D gene: .
clone size: .
CDR3 length: 13
CDR3 protein: CASRRVAGNTIYF
CDR3 DNA: TGTGCCAGCAGGCGCGTCGCCGGAAACACCATATATTTT

J gene: TRBJ1-5
V gene: TRBV6-6
D gene: TRBD1
clone size: .
CDR3 length: 13
CDR3 protein: CASKQGQSQPQHF
CDR3 DNA: TGTGCCAGCAAACAGGGGCAAAGTCAGCCCCAGCATTTT

J gene: TRBJ2-5
V gene: TRBV11-2
D gene: .
clone size: .
CDR3 length: 12
CDR3 protein: CASSLMGQTQYF
CDR3 DNA: TGTGCCAGCAGCTTAATGGGACAGACCCAGTACTTC

J gene: TRBJ2-5
V gene: TRBV5-4
D gene: .
clone size: .
CDR3 length: 16
CDR3 protein: CASSLGGRGRVETQYF
CDR3 DNA: TGTGCCAGCAGCTTGGGGGGTAGGGGCAGGGTGGAGACCCAGTACTTC

J gene: TRBJ1-2
V gene: TRBV4-2
D gene: .
clone size: .
CDR3 length: 14
CDR3 protein: CASSLPWTLDGYTF
CDR3 DNA: TGTGCCAGCAGCTTGCCCTGGACCCTAGATGGCTACACCTTC

J gene: TRBJ1-1
V gene: TRBV7-9
D gene: .
clone size: .
CDR3 length: 13
CDR3 protein: CASSLATTVEAFF
CDR3 DNA: TGTGCCAGCAGCTTAGCGACCACCGTTGAAGCTTTCTTT

J gene: TRBJ1-5
V gene: TRBV4-1
D gene: .
clone size: few
CDR3 length: 16
CDR3 protein: CASSQGWGGGNQPQHF
CDR3 DNA: TGCGCCAGCAGCCAAGGGTGGGGGGGTGGCAATCAGCCCCAGCATTTT

J gene: TRBJ2-5
V gene: TRBV5-1
D gene: TRBD2
clone size: once
CDR3 length: 16
CDR3 protein: CASSLTRLAGQETQYF
CDR3 DNA: TGCGCCAGCAGCTTGACCCGCCTAGCGGGCCAAGAGACCCAGTACTTC

J gene: TRBJ2-7
V gene: TRBV6-6
D gene: .
clone size: .
CDR3 length: 15
CDR3 protein: CASSYSDVRSYEQYF
CDR3 DNA: TGTGCCAGCAGTTACTCTGACGTACGATCCTACGAGCAGTACTTC

J gene: TRBJ1-2
V gene: TRBV19
D gene: TRBD1
clone size: few
CDR3 length: 13
CDR3 protein: CASRMDRAYGYTF
CDR3 DNA: TGTGCCAGTAGGATGGACAGGGCCTATGGCTACACCTTC

J gene: TRBJ1-2
V gene: TRBV27
D gene: TRBD1
clone size: .
CDR3 length: 15
CDR3 protein: CASSRDRGDYYGYTF
CDR3 DNA: TGTGCCAGCAGTCGGGACAGGGGGGACTATTATGGCTACACCTTC

J gene: TRBJ1-2
V gene: TRBV7-8
D gene: .
clone size: .
CDR3 length: 15
CDR3 protein: CASSLSRGPNYGYTF
CDR3 DNA: TGTGCCAGCAGCTTATCGAGGGGCCCTAACTATGGCTACACCTTC